The rows below give T cell receptor beta chains drawn from one sample of a study of cytomegalovirus exposure and HLA in healthy donors. Using immunoSEQ multiplex PCR, the repertoire was profiled, and TCRdb retains in-frame clones only, with some absent. The data show some 140,000 clones, approximately 80% seen once. Sequencing was done on a sample of PBMCs. Receptors were obtained from a female donor in good health and CMV-seropositive. Each CDR3 is given with its conserved first and last residue. The order of the fields is J gene, V gene, clone size, D gene, CDR3 DNA, CDR3 protein. D genes are given only for firm matches. Clone sizes are given selectively: once, few, many, or a class where the clone is expanded.

TRBJ2-7 | TRBV11-2 | NA | NA | TGTGCCAGCAGCTTACTGGGGGGGCCCTACGAGCAGTACTTC | CASSLLGGPYEQYF
TRBJ2-1 | TRBV6-4 | once | TRBD2 | TGTGCCAGCAGCGTCCGACTAGCGGGAGGATACAATGAGCAGTTCTTC | CASSVRLAGGYNEQFF
TRBJ2-1 | TRBV5-4 | NA | TRBD2 | TGTGCCAGCAGCGGGAGGGACTTCCAGTCCTCAAATGAGCAGTTCTTC | CASSGRDFQSSNEQFF
TRBJ2-5 | TRBV27 | NA | TRBD1 | TGTGCCAGCAGTCCTCAGGGGGCTGGGGTGGAGACCCAGTACTTC | CASSPQGAGVETQYF
TRBJ1-3 | TRBV9 | NA | NA | TGTGCCAGCAGCGCCCCCCTAGGGGAGGCTGGAAACACCATATATTTT | CASSAPLGEAGNTIYF
TRBJ2-2 | TRBV11-1 | NA | NA | TGTGCCAGCAGCTTACCTAGCACCGGGGAGCTGTTTTTT | CASSLPSTGELFF
TRBJ2-4 | TRBV28 | once | TRBD1 | TGTGCCACCCTTGGACAGGGGATCGACATTCAGTACTTC | CATLGQGIDIQYF
TRBJ2-3 | TRBV9 | NA | TRBD2 | TGTGCCAGCAGCGTTAGCGGGGGCACAGATACGCAGTATTTT | CASSVSGGTDTQYF
TRBJ2-1 | TRBV9 | NA | NA | TGTGCCAGCAGCTTCAACTCCTACAATGAGCAGTTCTTC | CASSFNSYNEQFF
TRBJ2-7 | TRBV29-1 | NA | NA | TGCAGCGGAGGGTGGGCGTCCGAGCAGTACTTC | CSGGWASEQYF
TRBJ2-3 | TRBV5-1 | once | NA | TGCGCCAGCAGCCCCCCACCCGGGAACACAGATACGCAGTATTTT | CASSPPPGNTDTQYF
TRBJ2-3 | TRBV18 | few | NA | TGTGCCAGCTCACGACAGGCTAGCACAGATACGCAGTATTTT | CASSRQASTDTQYF
TRBJ1-2 | TRBV10-3 | NA | NA | TGTGCCATCAGTGATCAACAGGGTGGGGATGGCTACACCTTC | CAISDQQGGDGYTF
TRBJ1-2 | TRBV6-1 | few | TRBD1 | TGTGCCAGCAGTGAAGGACAGGGGGGCTATGGCTACACCTTC | CASSEGQGGYGYTF
TRBJ2-3 | TRBV5-4 | NA | NA | TGTGCCAGCGGTTCGAGGCGTGGCACAGATACGCAGTATTTT | CASGSRRGTDTQYF
TRBJ2-3 | TRBV2 | NA | NA | TGTGCCAGCAGTGAAGGCAGGGTGGATACGCAGTATTTT | CASSEGRVDTQYF
TRBJ2-7 | TRBV5-4 | NA | TRBD2 | TGTGCCAGCAGCCCTGACGGGACTAGCGGGAGCTACGAGCAGTACTTC | CASSPDGTSGSYEQYF
TRBJ2-1 | TRBV14 | NA | NA | TGTGCCAGCAGCCAAGTGCCGGGATTGGACAATGAGCAGTTCTTC | CASSQVPGLDNEQFF
TRBJ2-5 | TRBV30 | NA | TRBD1 | TGTGCCTGGAAACCCCTCGGGACAGGGGTGGAAGAGACCCAGTACTTC | CAWKPLGTGVEETQYF
TRBJ2-7 | TRBV11-2 | few | NA | TGTGCCAGCAGCCCCAGCCCGGGGGCCTACGAGCAGTACTTC | CASSPSPGAYEQYF
TRBJ1-3 | TRBV5-1 | NA | NA | TGCGCCAGCAGCCCTGGGGGCGCTGGAAACACCATATATTTT | CASSPGGAGNTIYF
TRBJ2-6 | TRBV28 | NA | NA | TGTGCCAGCAGTTTCCACTCTGGGGCCAACGTCCTGACTTTC | CASSFHSGANVLTF
TRBJ1-6 | TRBV5-1 | NA | TRBD1 | TGCGCCAGCAGCTTTACAGGGGAGTTGGCTTCACCCCTCCACTTT | CASSFTGELASPLHF
TRBJ1-6 | TRBV4-2 | few | TRBD1 | TGTGCCAGCAGCCAAGACCCGACAGGGGGCTATTCACCCCTCCACTTT | CASSQDPTGGYSPLHF
TRBJ2-7 | TRBV28 | NA | NA | TGTGCCAGCAGTCCCCGACAGGACGTAACCTACGAGCAGTACTTC | CASSPRQDVTYEQYF
TRBJ2-7 | TRBV6-5 | NA | TRBD1 | TGTGCCAGCAGCCCCGGGACAGGGAGCTCCTACGAGCAGTACTTC | CASSPGTGSSYEQYF
TRBJ2-1 | TRBV18 | few | NA | TGTGCCAGCTCACAAGCCATGGAGGGCAATGAGCAGTTCTTC | CASSQAMEGNEQFF
TRBJ1-2 | TRBV10-3 | NA | NA | TGTGCCATCAGTGAGTCAGATCTGGGGGCTGCTTACTATGGCTACACCTTC | CAISESDLGAAYYGYTF
TRBJ2-7 | TRBV7-9 | NA | NA | TGTGCCAGCACCCTGGGGGGTTACGAGCAGTACTTC | CASTLGGYEQYF
TRBJ2-3 | TRBV11-1 | NA | NA | TGTGCCAGCAGTTTACTACAGGGGGGGAGAGATACACAGTATTTT | CASSLLQGGRDTQYF
TRBJ2-7 | TRBV2 | NA | NA | TGTGCCAGCAGAGCCCAGGGGGGTGGAAGCTACGAGCAGTACTTC | CASRAQGGGSYEQYF
TRBJ2-7 | TRBV19 | NA | TRBD1 | TGTGCCAGTACCCCAACCGGACAGGGAAGATACCTGGAGCAGTACTTC | CASTPTGQGRYLEQYF
TRBJ1-4 | TRBV14 | NA | NA | TGTGCCAGCAGCCGAGACAGGAATGAAAAACTGTTTTTT | CASSRDRNEKLFF
TRBJ1-1 | TRBV6-1 | few | NA | TGTGCCAGCAGCGGGGGGAACACTGAAGCTTTCTTT | CASSGGNTEAFF
TRBJ2-1 | TRBV10-2 | NA | NA | TGCGCCAGCAGGGGCCTAGCCTCCCTCTCCTACAATGAGCAGTTCTTC | CASRGLASLSYNEQFF
TRBJ1-5 | TRBV6-1 | NA | TRBD1 | TGTGCCAGCAGTGCATGGGGACAGGTAACCGGTCAGCCCCAGCATTTT | CASSAWGQVTGQPQHF
TRBJ1-1 | TRBV14 | NA | NA | TGTGCCAGCAGCCAAGACTCGTGGAACACTGAAGCTTTCTTT | CASSQDSWNTEAFF
TRBJ1-2 | TRBV6-6 | NA | TRBD1 | TGTGCCAGCCGTGACCGGGACAGGGTGAATGGCTACACCTTC | CASRDRDRVNGYTF
TRBJ1-1 | TRBV19 | NA | NA | TGTGCCAGTATTTCGAGGGTCACTGAAGCTTTCTTT | CASISRVTEAFF
TRBJ1-2 | TRBV2 | NA | NA | TGTGCCAGCAGGATGACATGGGCTAACTATGGCTACACCTTC | CASRMTWANYGYTF
TRBJ1-5 | TRBV28 | NA | TRBD1 | TGTGCCAGCAATTGGGGTGGACAGGGTAGTAGCAATCAGCCCCAGCATTTT | CASNWGGQGSSNQPQHF
TRBJ2-1 | TRBV7-3 | NA | TRBD2 | TGTGCCAGCAGCCCGGGTGGCGGGGGGTCCTACAATGAGCAGTTCTTC | CASSPGGGGSYNEQFF
TRBJ2-3 | TRBV5-4 | NA | NA | TGTGCCAGCAGCCTCCTCGGTTCTAGCACAGATACGCAGTATTTT | CASSLLGSSTDTQYF
TRBJ1-2 | TRBV10-3 | NA | TRBD1 | TGTGCCATCACCAGCGGACAGGCAGACTATGGCTACACCTTC | CAITSGQADYGYTF
TRBJ2-5 | TRBV5-4 | NA | TRBD2 | TGTGCCAGCAGCTTGGCGCGGGGAGGGGAGACCCAGTACTTC | CASSLARGGETQYF
TRBJ2-1 | TRBV5-4 | NA | TRBD2 | TGTGCCAGCAGCTTGGGTCTAGCGGGAGACAATGAGCAGTTCTTC | CASSLGLAGDNEQFF